Below, one TCR beta chain is given with its context. The antigen remains unidentified. Read data end 3 residues before the CDR3 end; the end is taken from the germline J gene. The sample originates from a study of T cell clonality in common variable immunodeficiency. Findings and limits, study-wide: Reportedly, TCR beta sequences from common variable immunodeficiency showed fewer deletions and N-nucleotide insertions. T cell subpopulation sequencing would be needed to explain CVID clonality. CVID subjects shared fewer TCRbeta clones than healthy controls did.

This CDR3 region has 17 residues. J was trimmed by 0 bases and V by 1 base; bases with no gene match: 7. Per the germline V gene, CDR1 is SGHRS and CDR2 is YFSETQ. Produced via immunoSEQ multiplex PCR; TCRdb's table is partial and in-frame only. This sample comprises about 23,000 clones, none seen once only. Sequencing was done on a sample of peripheral blood mononuclear cells. The J gene is TRBJ2-1, the V gene TRBV5-1; 7 bases map to TRBD1. This clonotype was sampled from a human donor with common variable immunodeficiency. The CDR3 loop is CASSLRADRSSYNEQFF. The sequenced part of the CDR3 DNA is TGCGCCAGCAGCTTGAGGGCGGACAGGAGCTCCTACAATGAG. Combining the CDR3 with reference TRBV5-1 and TRBJ2-1 gives the whole variable domain KAGVTQTPRYLIKTRGQQVTLSCSPISGHRSVSWYQQTPGQGLQFLFEYFSETQRNKGNFPGRFSGRQFSNSRSEMNVSTLELGDSALYLCASSLRADRSSYNEQFFGPGTRLTVL.